Shown below are 11 T cell receptor beta chains from a single sample sequenced in a study of spatial heterogeneity in lung cancer (dated by TCRdb to the late 2010s). Per the publication, the time point label means: blood at routine non-recurrence follow-up after resection. Receptor libraries were prepared by 5' RACE. Sequencing was carried out with a NextSeq 500. The raw public reads went through TCRdb reprocessing: fastp at Q25, MiXCR clone calling, in-frame beta chains kept. One record per CDR3 amino acid sequence lists the most common genes and DNA. The sample profile shows 39,000 or so distinct CDR3 sequences; over 9.5% of them were found once. The ten largest make up roughly 18% of the sample. Material: PBMCs, obtained at follow-up. The receptor set was obtained from a female donor with early-stage non-small cell lung cancer.

This clonotype showed up just a few times. The chain employs TRBV7-2 and TRBJ2-2; D gene uncertain. The V gene's germline CDR1 is SGHTA and CDR2 FQGNSA. The length of the CDR3 is 17 residues. V shed 5 bases and J shed 5 bases, with 21 bases lying between them. The CDR3 loop reads CASSTSLRSLITGELFF. Written as DNA, the CDR3 is TGTGCCAGCAGCACATCCCTCCGGTCGCTGATAACCGGGGAGCTGTTTTTT.

This clonotype was counted only a few times. This chain uses TRBV15 with TRBJ2-7; D assignment may be TRBD1 or TRBD2 (5 bases each). Trimming removed 1 base from V and 7 bases from J, with 14 bases in between. The CDR3 sequence is 14 residues long. CDR1 LNHNV and CDR2 YYDKDF come from the germline V gene (reference sequence). DNA of the CDR3: TGTGCCACCAGCAGAGTGGGACCCCCCGGAGAGCAGTACTTC. Its translation is CATSRVGPPGEQYF.

In this sample, this clonotype turned up a few times. The chain carries TRBV6-6 and TRBJ2-5; TRBD1 matches 10 bases. The germline gives CDR1 MNHNY, CDR2 SVGAGI (reference sequence). This CDR3 spans 15 amino acids. V shed 5 bases, J shed 3 bases, and the junction held 6 bases outside the gene matches. The CDR3 nucleotides are TGTGCCAGCAGTGATCCGGGACAGGGGAAAGAGACCCAGTACTTC. Translating gives CASSDPGQGKETQYF.

This clonotype was found many times. The J gene is TRBJ2-1, the V gene TRBV7-2, with 8 bases fitting TRBD1. The V gene end was trimmed by 4 bases and the J gene end by 7 bases; junction bases not matched to a gene: 6. This CDR3 is built from 14 residues. Germline CDR1 is SGHTA and CDR2 is FQGNSA. The CDR3 nucleotides are TGTGCCAGCAGCTATCGCACAGGGGGGAATGAGCAGTTCTTC. Protein sequence: CASSYRTGGNEQFF.

The chain carries TRBV28 and TRBJ1-5; D remains unclear. V was clipped by 5 bases and J by 0 bases, with 8 bases between them. This CDR3 spans 14 amino acids. The V gene's germline CDR1 is MDHEN and CDR2 SYDVKM. The CDR3 here is CASSALFSNQPQHF. In DNA, the CDR3 is TGTGCCAGCAGTGCTCTATTTAGCAATCAGCCCCAGCATTTT.

The CDR3 loop is CASSRTVDSPLHF. In DNA form, the CDR3 reads TGTGCCAGCAGTCGGACCGTGGATTCACCCCTCCACTTT. The rearrangement uses TRBV7-7 and TRBJ1-6; D is unresolved. The V gene's germline CDR1 is SSHAT and CDR2 FNYEAQ (reference sequence). The CDR3 has 13 amino acids. V lost 6 bases and J 8 bases, leaving 11 bases between the germline ends.

This chain connects TRBV28 to TRBJ1-2; 10 bases align to TRBD1. CDR3 length equals 14 residues. V trimming: 4 bases; J trimming: 4 bases; junction bases outside the gene matches: 3. Germline V gene sequence: CDR1 MDHEN, CDR2 SYDVKM. The CDR3 sequence: CASSWDRGLYGYTF. The DNA of the CDR3 is TGTGCCAGCAGTTGGGACAGGGGTCTCTATGGCTACACCTTC.

This clonotype showed up just a few times. V is TRBV5-1 and J is TRBJ2-7; possible D gene TRBD1, 5 bases. Germline lookup yields CDR1 SGHRS and CDR2 YFSETQ. CDR3 size: 16 residues. Trimming stripped 4 bases from V and 6 bases from J, with 23 bases between. CDR3 residues: CASSLWTLGASGEQYF. The CDR3 nucleotides are TGCGCCAGCAGCCTCTGGACACTTGGGGCCTCCGGCGAGCAGTACTTC.

The chain links TRBV14 to TRBJ1-6; possible D gene TRBD1, 6 bases. This CDR3 spans 13 amino acids. The germline gives CDR1 SGHDN, CDR2 FVKESK. V lost 6 bases to trimming and J lost 7 bases, with 10 bases between them. In DNA, the CDR3 is TGTGCCAGCAGTGTAGGGGGGAATTCACCCCTCCACTTT. It specifies CASSVGGNSPLHF.

This clonotype is labeled as medium-sized (0.01 to 0.1%). The J gene is TRBJ2-1, the V gene TRBV29-1, with D uncertain. The CDR3 covers 11 residues. Germline-derived CDR1 and CDR2 are SQVTM and ANQGSEA. V dropped 5 bases and J dropped 12 bases, with 14 bases sitting between them. The CDR3 is CSVFPPNGQFF. Here the CDR3 DNA reads TGCAGCGTTTTCCCCCCGAACGGGCAGTTCTTC.

The chain links TRBV2 to TRBJ2-3, with TRBD2 matching over 8 bases. Germline loops: CDR1 SNHLY, CDR2 FYNNEI. V shed 1 base and J 1 base; nucleotides not matched to a gene: 1. This CDR3 spans 15 amino acids. CDR3 sequence reads: CASSEGAGGTDTQYF. The CDR3 DNA is TGTGCCAGCAGTGAAGGAGCGGGGGGCACAGATACGCAGTATTTT.